Each of the 7 T cell receptor beta chains below was sequenced from the same sample in a study of T cells in Graves' hyperthyroidism and ophthalmopathy. Amplification of TCR beta CDR3 regions used RNA as the template. HTBI primers were employed in a first-round RT-PCR of the TCR CDR3. TCRdb passed the multiplex PCR reads through MiXCR, listing each CDR3 protein once. The sample includes about 480,000 distinct CDR3 sequences, around an eighth of them seen just once. Specimen: blood. These receptor sequences come from a woman between 18 and 30 years old with Graves' hyperthyroidism.

V is TRBV9 and J is TRBJ2-7; D possibly corresponds to TRBD2 (7 bases). The CDR3 consists of 13 residues. Trimming took off 4 bases at V and 3 bases at J, with 11 bases between the two ends. CDR1 is SGDLS and CDR2 is YYNGEE in the germline V gene. The CDR3 here is CASSQGGDYEQYF. CDR3 bases: TGTGCCAGCAGCCAAGGGGGGGACTACGAGCAGTACTTC.

In this sample, this clonotype turned up many times. The chain combines TRBV6-1 with TRBJ1-2; D is unresolved. Trimming shortened V by 10 bases and J by 1 base, and 7 bases separated the two germline ends. In germline, CDR1 is MNHNS, CDR2 SASEGT. CDR3 length: 11 residues. The CDR3 region has the DNA TGTGCCACCGAACTTAACTATGGCTACACCTTC. Translating gives CATELNYGYTF.

Comment on this clonotype: A much bigger clone sits one base away, suggesting this may be a read error. V and J are TRBV6-1 and TRBJ1-2; possible D gene TRBD1, 5 bases. The CDR3 extends over 14 amino acids. Germline values: CDR1 MNHNS, CDR2 SASEGT. The V end was cut by 7 bases, the J end by 4 bases, with 16 bases between. The CDR3 region is CASTRGDSTYGYTF. The CDR3 coding sequence is TGTGCCAGCACACGGGGAGACAGTACCTATGGCTACACCTTC.

The table lists this clonotype with many counts. The J gene is TRBJ1-4, the V gene TRBV27; 8 bases are shared with TRBD1. The junction had 8 bases not matched to a gene; V was cut back by 5 bases and J by 0 bases. The CDR3 totals 17 residues. CDR1 is MNHEY, CDR2 SMNVEV, per germline (reference sequence). The chain's CDR3 is CASSRWTGSATNEKLFF. The CDR3 DNA reads as TGTGCCAGCAGTCGATGGACAGGGTCAGCAACTAATGAAAAACTGTTTTTT.

This clonotype has at least ten counts. V is TRBV7-9 and J is TRBJ2-5, with 7 positions matching TRBD1. Germline V lookup: CDR1 SEHNR, CDR2 FQNEAQ (reference sequence). The CDR3 length is 14 residues. Trimming at V came to 4 bases and at J to 3 bases, leaving 5 bases not matched to a gene. The CDR3 DNA sequence: TGTGCCAGCAGCTCCACACAGGGGAAAGAGACCCAGTACTTC. Translating gives CASSSTQGKETQYF.

This clonotype occurred a few times. The chain links TRBV20-1 to TRBJ2-7; D ambiguous. The CDR3 runs to 12 residues. CDR1 is DFQATT and CDR2 is SNEGSKA in the germline V gene (reference sequence). CDR3 DNA: TGCAGCTTATGTACAAACAACCACGAGCAGTACTTC. Protein: CSLCTNNHEQYF.

This clonotype was recorded a few times. V and J are TRBV19 and TRBJ2-7, with 7 bases matching TRBD1. Germline CDR1 and CDR2: LNHDA and SQIVND (reference sequence). V trimming: 3 bases; J trimming: 6 bases; junction bases outside the gene matches: 8. This CDR3 has 14 residues. The CDR3 DNA is TGTGCCAGTAGTATTCAACAGGGGCCTAGCGAGCAGTACGTC. As protein: CASSIQQGPSEQYV.